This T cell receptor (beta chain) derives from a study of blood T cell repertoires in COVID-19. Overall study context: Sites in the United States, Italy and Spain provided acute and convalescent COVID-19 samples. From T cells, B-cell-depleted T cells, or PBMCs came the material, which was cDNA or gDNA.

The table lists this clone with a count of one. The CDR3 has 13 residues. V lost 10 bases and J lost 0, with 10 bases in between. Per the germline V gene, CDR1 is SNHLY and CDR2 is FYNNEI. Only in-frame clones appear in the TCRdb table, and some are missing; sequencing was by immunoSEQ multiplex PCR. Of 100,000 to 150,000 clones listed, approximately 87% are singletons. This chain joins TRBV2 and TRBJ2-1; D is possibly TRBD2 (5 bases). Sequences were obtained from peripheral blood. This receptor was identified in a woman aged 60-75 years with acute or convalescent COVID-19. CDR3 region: CATRTSSYNEQFF. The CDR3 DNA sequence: TGTGCCACCCGTACTAGCTCCTACAATGAGCAGTTCTTC.